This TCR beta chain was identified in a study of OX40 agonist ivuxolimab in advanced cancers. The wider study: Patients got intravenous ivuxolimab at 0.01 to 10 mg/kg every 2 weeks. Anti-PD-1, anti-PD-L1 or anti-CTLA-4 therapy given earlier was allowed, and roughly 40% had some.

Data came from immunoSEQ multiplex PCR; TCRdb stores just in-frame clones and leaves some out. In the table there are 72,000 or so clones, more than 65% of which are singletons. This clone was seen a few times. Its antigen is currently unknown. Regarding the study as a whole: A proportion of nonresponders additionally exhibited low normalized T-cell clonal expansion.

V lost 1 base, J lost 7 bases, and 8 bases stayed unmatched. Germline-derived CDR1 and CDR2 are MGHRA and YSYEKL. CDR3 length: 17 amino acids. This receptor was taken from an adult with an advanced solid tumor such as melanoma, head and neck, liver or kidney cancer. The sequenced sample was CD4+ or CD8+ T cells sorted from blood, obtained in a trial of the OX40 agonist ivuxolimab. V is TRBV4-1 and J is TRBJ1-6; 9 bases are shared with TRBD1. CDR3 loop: CASSQGSWGQGNSPLHF. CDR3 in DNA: TGCGCCAGCAGCCAAGGTTCCTGGGGACAGGGAAATTCACCCCTCCACTTT.